The 27 T cell receptor beta chains listed next were all sequenced from one sample in a study of control samples from healthy donors and cancer patients. This table comes from immunoSEQ multiplex PCR, and its TCRdb copy is limited to in-frame clones, with some not included. The repertoire holds about 50,000 clones, with approximately 90% as singletons. Sequenced sample: PBMCs. The receptor set was obtained from a man younger than 40 with colorectal cancer.

This chain joins TRBV29-1 and TRBJ1-4; unclear D gene. Germline V gene lookup returns CDR1 SQVTM and CDR2 ANQGSEA. This CDR3 spans 13 amino acids. Trimming left V 7 bases short and J 5 bases short, with 14 bases between. CDR3 loop: CSAGVGLNEKLFF. The CDR3 region has the DNA TGCAGCGCCGGCGTGGGCTTGAATGAAAAACTGTTTTTT.

The chain uses TRBV5-1 and TRBJ2-3, with 10 bases lining up with TRBD1. Germline V gene sequence: CDR1 SGHRS, CDR2 YFSETQ. The V and J ends lost 4 bases and 5 bases, in that order; junction bases with no gene match: 7. CDR3 size: 15 residues. The CDR3 DNA follows: TGCGCCAGCAGCCTAAGGACAGGGGGATTAGATACGCAGTATTTT. It translates to CASSLRTGGLDTQYF.

This chain links TRBV7-9 with TRBJ1-1, with TRBD1 as a possible D gene (5 bases). The germline CDR1 and CDR2 sequences are SEHNR and FQNEAQ (reference sequence). V was trimmed by 4 bases and J by 3 bases, leaving 12 bases between them. There are 14 residues in the CDR3. CDR3 loop: CASSWSGGDTEAFF. Here the CDR3 DNA reads TGTGCCAGCAGCTGGTCCGGGGGGGACACTGAAGCTTTCTTT.

The V gene is TRBV6-5, the J gene TRBJ2-1, with D perhaps matching TRBD1 (6 bases). V was shortened by 3 bases and J by 0 bases, with 12 bases between the two germline ends. This CDR3 has 16 amino acids. Germline V gene sequence: CDR1 MNHEY, CDR2 SVGAGI. DNA for the CDR3: TGTGCCAGCAGTTATGACCGGGACATCTCCTACAATGAGCAGTTCTTC. This encodes CASSYDRDISYNEQFF.

This sequence joins TRBV24-1 and TRBJ1-2; D might be TRBD1 (5 bases). The CDR3 runs 14 residues. Trimming cost V 1 base and J 8 bases, with 13 bases left between them. Germline V gene data show CDR1 as KGHDR and CDR2 as SFDVKD. For the CDR3, the DNA is TGTGCCACCAGTGATTTCCGCAGGGATGAGGGCTACACCTTC. Translation: CATSDFRRDEGYTF.

V and J are TRBV7-9 and TRBJ2-1, with TRBD2 identical over 7 bases. CDR1 SEHNR and CDR2 FQNEAQ come from the germline V gene (reference sequence). The J segment lost 6 bases and the V segment lost 1 base, leaving 18 bases of the junction unmatched. The CDR3 is made up of 19 amino acids. The CDR3 region has the DNA TGTGCCAGCAGCTTAGAATGGGCGGGGGAGGTATGGCAACTCAATGAGCAGTTCTTC. Translating gives CASSLEWAGEVWQLNEQFF.

The chain has TRBV14 and TRBJ1-6; maybe TRBD1 (5 bases). The CDR3 contains 14 residues. Between the trimmed V and J ends, which lost 5 bases and 7 bases, there was a span of 12 bases. The V gene's germline CDR1 is SGHDN and CDR2 FVKESK. This CDR3 reads CASSIRVLNSPLHF. CDR3 sequence (DNA): TGTGCCAGCAGCATCAGGGTTCTAAATTCACCCCTCCACTTT.

This clone was picked up one time. The chain uses TRBV5-1 and TRBJ2-2; TRBD1 matches 9 bases. V shed 3 bases, J shed 3 bases, and the junction held 6 bases outside the gene matches. This CDR3 is built from 16 residues. Germline values: CDR1 SGHRS, CDR2 YFSETQ. The CDR3 spells CASSSKTGGYTGELFF. The CDR3 nucleotides read TGCGCCAGCAGCTCCAAGACAGGGGGTTACACCGGGGAGCTGTTTTTT.

The genes are TRBV19 and TRBJ1-6; D uncertain. CDR3 length equals 16 residues. The ends were cut back, 3 bases at V and 5 bases at J, with 14 bases in the middle. The germline gives CDR1 LNHDA, CDR2 SQIVND (reference sequence). The CDR3 protein is CASSMSLTANNSPLHF. The CDR3 DNA is TGTGCCAGTAGTATGTCCCTTACTGCTAATAATTCACCCCTCCACTTT.

The chain employs TRBV15 and TRBJ2-2; TRBD1 matches 9 bases. The CDR3 runs 17 residues. The J segment lost 5 bases and the V segment lost 4 bases, leaving 11 bases of the junction unmatched. CDR1 and CDR2 (germline): LNHNV, YYDKDF (reference sequence). CDR3 coding DNA: TGTGCCACCAGCACAACTCCGGGACAGGGAAAAACCGGGGAGCTGTTTTTT. Protein product: CATSTTPGQGKTGELFF.

The chain uses TRBV11-2 and TRBJ2-1; TRBD1 matches at 7 bases. CDR3 length equals 14 residues. Germline CDR1 and CDR2: SGHAT and FQNNGV. The ends lost 6 bases at V and 7 bases at J; junction bases unmatched: 9. This CDR3 reads CASSLNSRGNEQFF. The CDR3 nucleotides read TGTGCCAGCAGTTTGAATAGCAGGGGGAATGAGCAGTTCTTC.

This chain uses TRBV15 with TRBJ2-4, with D tentatively TRBD2 (5 bases). CDR1 LNHNV and CDR2 YYDKDF come from the germline V gene (reference sequence). The CDR3 has 15 amino acids. Trimming stripped 0 bases from V and 10 bases from J, with 16 bases between. The chain's CDR3 is CATSRDLIAGSIQYF. Here the CDR3 DNA reads TGTGCCACCAGCAGAGATCTGATCGCGGGTTCGATTCAGTACTTC.

The chain recombines TRBV4-1 with TRBJ1-1, with 8 nucleotides matching TRBD1. Trimming took 1 base from V and 3 from J; bases not matched to a gene: 7. This CDR3 is 16 amino acids long. Germline V CDR1 and CDR2: MGHRA, YSYEKL. In DNA, the CDR3 is TGCGCCAGCAGCCAAGTCAGGGGGCGCGGGCACACTGAAGCTTTCTTT. Protein: CASSQVRGRGHTEAFF.

Here the CDR3 reads CASSSRTSGVGYEQYF. As DNA, the CDR3 is TGTGCCAGCAGCTCACGGACTAGCGGGGTTGGGTACGAGCAGTACTTC. V usage is TRBV5-5 and J usage is TRBJ2-7; 12 bases are shared with TRBD2. This CDR3 is 16 amino acids long. Germline loops: CDR1 SGHKS, CDR2 YYEKEE (reference sequence). With 3 bases clipped from V and 4 bases from J, the junction kept 8 bases outside the gene matches.

The rearrangement uses TRBV11-3 and TRBJ2-3, with a weak D call TRBD2 (6 bases). V lost 1 base and J 2 bases, leaving 10 bases between the germline ends. The CDR3 has 15 residues. Germline assignment: CDR1 SGHNT and CDR2 YENEEA. CDR3 sequence reads: CASSLGGAPTDTQYF. Here the CDR3 DNA reads TGTGCCAGCAGCTTAGGCGGGGCACCCACAGATACGCAGTATTTT.

With respect to this clone: The same CDR3 also results from other DNA sequences found in this sample. The chain is built from TRBV5-1 and TRBJ1-6, with no clear D. This CDR3 has 14 residues. With 0 bases removed from V and 7 bases from J, the gap between germline ends came to 8 bases. Germline V gene sequence: CDR1 SGHRS, CDR2 YFSETQ. CDR3 residues: CASSLDRGNSPLHF. CDR3 DNA sequence: TGCGCCAGCAGCTTGGATCGCGGGAATTCACCCCTCCACTTT.

The rearrangement joins TRBV11-2 to TRBJ1-2; D is unresolved. The germline V gene encodes CDR1 SGHAT and CDR2 FQNNGV. There are 13 residues in the CDR3. Trimming took off 2 bases at V and 8 bases at J, with 12 bases between the two ends. The CDR3 spells CASSLLGVPGYTF. CDR3 coding DNA: TGTGCCAGCAGCTTACTCGGGGTGCCAGGCTACACCTTC.

This chain connects TRBV5-4 to TRBJ1-1; TRBD1 matches at 7 bases. Germline V gene data show CDR1 as SGHNT and CDR2 as YYREEE (reference sequence). V trimming: 3 bases; J trimming: 0 bases; junction bases outside the gene matches: 8. This CDR3 has 16 residues. CDR3 DNA sequence: TGTGCCAGCAGCTCCGGACAGGCTAACATGAACACTGAAGCTTTCTTT. Its protein is CASSSGQANMNTEAFF.

The rearrangement links TRBV6-5 to TRBJ2-1; the D gene is possibly TRBD1 (8 bases). This CDR3 region has 14 residues. The germline V and J ends were trimmed by 3 bases and 11 bases, with 17 bases remaining between them. Germline V gene data show CDR1 as MNHEY and CDR2 as SVGAGI. For the CDR3, the DNA is TGTGCCAGCAGTTATATCTTACAGGGGGGGAAGCAGTTCTTC. Its translation: CASSYILQGGKQFF.

The CDR3 bases are TGTGCCAGCAGGCAGGGAACGAGTAGCACAGATACGCAGTATTTT. The encoded protein is CASRQGTSSTDTQYF. The chain recombines TRBV11-2 with TRBJ2-3, with D possibly TRBD1 on 5 matching bases. The CDR3 contains 15 residues. Trimming shortened V by 6 bases and J by 0 bases, and 13 bases separated the two germline ends. Germline lookup yields CDR1 SGHAT and CDR2 FQNNGV.

The chain recombines TRBV12-3 or TRBV12-4 with TRBJ1-1; no definite D call. The CDR3 totals 13 residues. Trimming took 0 bases from V and 8 from J, leaving 10 bases between them. The chain's CDR3 is CASSLAPSAEAFF. The CDR3 DNA reads as TGTGCCAGCAGTTTAGCACCCAGTGCGGAAGCTTTCTTT.

This chain uses TRBV21-1 with TRBJ1-2. TRBV21-1 is a listed pseudogene. This CDR3 spans 12 amino acids. In DNA, the CDR3 is TGTGCCAGCCGGTTAGGATTACGTGGCTACACCTTC. Encoded protein: CASRLGLRGYTF.

The chain is built from TRBV4-3 and TRBJ1-1, with D unresolved. CDR1 and CDR2 (germline): LGHNA, YSLEER. CDR3 length: 16 amino acids. V gave up 0 bases and J gave up 3 bases, with 14 bases separating them. The CDR3 DNA sequence: TGCGCCAGCAGCCAAGATCTTGGCCCCGAGGACACTGAAGCTTTCTTT. Translating gives CASSQDLGPEDTEAFF.

The chain employs TRBV24-1 and TRBJ1-3, with D possibly TRBD1 on 6 matching bases. CDR1 is KGHDR and CDR2 is SFDVKD in the germline V gene. Between the trimmed V and J ends, which lost 4 bases and 0 bases, there was a span of 12 bases. This CDR3 contains 16 residues. CDR3 loop: CATSDSGVGSGNTIYF. DNA for the CDR3: TGTGCCACCAGTGACTCAGGGGTGGGCTCTGGAAACACCATATATTTT.

This sequence joins TRBV5-6 and TRBJ1-2; D may be TRBD1 (5 bases). Germline CDR1 is SGHDT and CDR2 is YYEEEE. This CDR3 is built from 14 residues. V gave up 6 bases and J gave up 8 bases, with 20 bases separating them. The CDR3: CASIFSGGKRGYTF. In DNA, the CDR3 is TGTGCCAGCATCTTTTCCGGGGGGAAGCGAGGCTACACCTTC.

The chain links TRBV9 to TRBJ1-5; unclear D gene. CDR1 and CDR2 (germline): SGDLS, YYNGEE. V shed 3 bases and J shed 6 bases, with 13 bases lying between them. The CDR3 length is 14 residues. In DNA, the CDR3 is TGTGCCAGCAGCGCGCGGAGTGGCGGTCAGCCCCAGCATTTT. Translating it yields CASSARSGGQPQHF.

The V call is TRBV7-2, the J call TRBJ2-7; a possible D gene is TRBD2 (7 bases). Germline CDR1 reads SGHTA; CDR2 reads FQGNSA. The CDR3 has 15 residues. The V end was cut by 6 bases, the J end by 2 bases, with 17 bases between. The CDR3 reads CASSTEGGTPYEQYF. The CDR3 nucleotides are TGTGCCAGCAGTACCGAGGGGGGGACCCCCTACGAGCAGTACTTC.